This TCR beta chain was profiled in a study of blood T cell repertoires in COVID-19. V shed 2 bases and J 5 bases; nucleotides not matched to a gene: 15. The CDR3 length is 18 residues. Per germline, CDR1 SEHNR and CDR2 FQNEAQ (reference sequence). Libraries were prepared by immunoSEQ multiplex PCR; TCRdb keeps only in-frame clonotypes and omits some of them. The data show about 130,000 clones, with 75% to 90% seen just once and under 2.5% held by the top ten. This TCR was recovered from a woman in her forties or fifties who had recovered from COVID-19. Sequenced material: PBMCs or T cells enriched from blood (not recorded which). V usage is TRBV7-9 and J usage is TRBJ2-5, with TRBD2 matching 9 bases. CDR3 sequence (DNA): TGTGCCAGCAGCTTACCCGGGGCTAGCGGGGTAGGTGCGGAGACCCAGTACTTC. It translates to CASSLPGASGVGAETQYF.